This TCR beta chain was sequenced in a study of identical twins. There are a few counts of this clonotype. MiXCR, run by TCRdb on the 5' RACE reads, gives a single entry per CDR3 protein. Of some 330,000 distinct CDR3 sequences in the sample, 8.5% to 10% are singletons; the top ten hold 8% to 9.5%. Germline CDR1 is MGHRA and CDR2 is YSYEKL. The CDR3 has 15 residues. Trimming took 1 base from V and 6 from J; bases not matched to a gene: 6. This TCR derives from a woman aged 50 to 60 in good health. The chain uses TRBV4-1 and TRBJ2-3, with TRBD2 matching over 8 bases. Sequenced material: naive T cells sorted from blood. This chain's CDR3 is CASSQGVSGVDTQYF. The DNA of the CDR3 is TGCGCCAGCAGCCAAGGGGTTAGCGGGGTGGATACGCAGTATTTT.